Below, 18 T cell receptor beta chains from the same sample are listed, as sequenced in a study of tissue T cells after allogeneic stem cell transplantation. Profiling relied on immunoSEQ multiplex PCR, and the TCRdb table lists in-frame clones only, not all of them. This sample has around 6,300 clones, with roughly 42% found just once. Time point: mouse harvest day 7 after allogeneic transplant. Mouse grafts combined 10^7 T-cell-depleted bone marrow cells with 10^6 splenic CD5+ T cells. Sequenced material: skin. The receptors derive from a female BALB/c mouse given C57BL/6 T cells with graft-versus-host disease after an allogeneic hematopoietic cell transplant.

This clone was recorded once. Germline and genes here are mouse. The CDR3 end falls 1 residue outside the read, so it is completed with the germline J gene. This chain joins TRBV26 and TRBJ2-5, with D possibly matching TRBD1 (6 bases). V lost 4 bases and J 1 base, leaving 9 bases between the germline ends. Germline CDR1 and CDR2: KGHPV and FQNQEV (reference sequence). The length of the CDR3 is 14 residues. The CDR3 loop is CASSPGTYQDTQYF. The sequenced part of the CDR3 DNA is TGTGCCAGCAGTCCCGGGACATACCAAGACACCCAGTAC.

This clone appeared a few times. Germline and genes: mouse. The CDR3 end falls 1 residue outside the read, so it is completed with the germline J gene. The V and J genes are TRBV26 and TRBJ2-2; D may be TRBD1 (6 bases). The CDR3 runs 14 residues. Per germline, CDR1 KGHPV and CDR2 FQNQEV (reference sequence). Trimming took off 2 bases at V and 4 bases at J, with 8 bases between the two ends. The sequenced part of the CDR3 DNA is TGTGCCAGCAGTCTGCCAGGGGTCACCGGGCAGCTCTAC. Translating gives CASSLPGVTGQLY. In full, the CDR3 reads CASSLPGVTGQLYF.

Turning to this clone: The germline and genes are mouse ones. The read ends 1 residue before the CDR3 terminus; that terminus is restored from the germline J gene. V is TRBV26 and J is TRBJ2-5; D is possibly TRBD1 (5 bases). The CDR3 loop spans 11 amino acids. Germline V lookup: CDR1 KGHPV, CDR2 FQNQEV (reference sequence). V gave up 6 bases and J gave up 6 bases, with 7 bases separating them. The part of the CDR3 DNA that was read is TGTGCCAGCAGGACAGAGGACACCCAGTAC. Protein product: CASRTEDTQY. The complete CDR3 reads CASRTEDTQYF.

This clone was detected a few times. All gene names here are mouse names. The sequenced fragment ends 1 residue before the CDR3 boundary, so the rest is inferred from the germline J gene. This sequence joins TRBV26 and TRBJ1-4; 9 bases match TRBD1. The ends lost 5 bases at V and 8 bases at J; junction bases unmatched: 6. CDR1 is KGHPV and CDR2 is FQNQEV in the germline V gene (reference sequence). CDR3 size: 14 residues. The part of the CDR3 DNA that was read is TGTGCCAGCAGTATACAGGGGGCAGGTGAAAGATTATTT. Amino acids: CASSIQGAGERLF. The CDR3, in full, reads CASSIQGAGERLFF.

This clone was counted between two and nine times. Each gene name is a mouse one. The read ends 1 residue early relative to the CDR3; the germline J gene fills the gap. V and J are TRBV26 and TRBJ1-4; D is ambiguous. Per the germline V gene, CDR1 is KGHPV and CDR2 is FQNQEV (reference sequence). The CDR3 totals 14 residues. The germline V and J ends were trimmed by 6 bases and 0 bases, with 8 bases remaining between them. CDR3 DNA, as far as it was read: TGTGCCAGCAGCTCGGGAGTTTCCAACGAAAGATTATTT. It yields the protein CASSSGVSNERLF. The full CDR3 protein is CASSSGVSNERLFF.

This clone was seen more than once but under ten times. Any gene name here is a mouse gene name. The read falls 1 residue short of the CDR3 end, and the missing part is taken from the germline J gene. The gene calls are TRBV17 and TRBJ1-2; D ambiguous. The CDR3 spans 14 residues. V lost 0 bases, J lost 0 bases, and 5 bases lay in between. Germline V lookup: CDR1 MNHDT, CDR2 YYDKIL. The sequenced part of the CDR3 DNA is TGTGCTAGCAGTAGAGAAAAAACAAACTCCGACTACACC. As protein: CASSREKTNSDYT. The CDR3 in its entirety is CASSREKTNSDYTF.

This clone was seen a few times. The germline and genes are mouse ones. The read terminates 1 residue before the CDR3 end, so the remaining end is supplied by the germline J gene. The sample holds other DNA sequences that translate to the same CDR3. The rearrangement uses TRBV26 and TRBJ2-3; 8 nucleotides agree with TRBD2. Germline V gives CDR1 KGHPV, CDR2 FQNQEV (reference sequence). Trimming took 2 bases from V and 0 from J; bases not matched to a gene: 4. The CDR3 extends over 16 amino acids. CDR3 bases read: TGTGCCAGCAGTCTGGGGGGGGCGGGGAGTGCAGAAACGCTGTAT. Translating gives CASSLGGAGSAETLY. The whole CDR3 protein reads CASSLGGAGSAETLYF.

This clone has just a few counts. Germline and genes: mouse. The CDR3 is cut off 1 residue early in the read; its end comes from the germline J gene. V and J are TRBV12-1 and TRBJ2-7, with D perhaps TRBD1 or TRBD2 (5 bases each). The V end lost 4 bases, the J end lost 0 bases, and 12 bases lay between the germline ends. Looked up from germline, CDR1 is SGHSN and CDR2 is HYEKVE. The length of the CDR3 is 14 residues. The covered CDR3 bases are TGTGCCAGCTCCCTCTTCGGGGGCTCCTATGAACAGTAC. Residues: CASSLFGGSYEQY. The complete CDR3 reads CASSLFGGSYEQYF.

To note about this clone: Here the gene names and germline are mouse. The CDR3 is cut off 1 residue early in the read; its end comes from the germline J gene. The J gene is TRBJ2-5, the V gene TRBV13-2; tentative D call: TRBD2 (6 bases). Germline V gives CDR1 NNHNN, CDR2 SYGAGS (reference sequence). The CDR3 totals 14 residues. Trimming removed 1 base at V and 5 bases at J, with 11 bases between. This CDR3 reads CASGDRGGGDTQYF. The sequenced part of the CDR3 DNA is TGTGCCAGCGGTGATCGTGGGGGAGGAGACACCCAGTAC.

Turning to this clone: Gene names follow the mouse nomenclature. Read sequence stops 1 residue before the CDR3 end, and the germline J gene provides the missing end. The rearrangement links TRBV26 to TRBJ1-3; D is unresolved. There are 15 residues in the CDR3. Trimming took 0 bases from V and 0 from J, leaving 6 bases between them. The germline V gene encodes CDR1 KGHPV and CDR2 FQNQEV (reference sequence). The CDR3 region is CASSLSHISGNTLYF. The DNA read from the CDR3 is TGTGCCAGCAGTCTGTCGCACATTTCTGGAAATACGCTCTAT.

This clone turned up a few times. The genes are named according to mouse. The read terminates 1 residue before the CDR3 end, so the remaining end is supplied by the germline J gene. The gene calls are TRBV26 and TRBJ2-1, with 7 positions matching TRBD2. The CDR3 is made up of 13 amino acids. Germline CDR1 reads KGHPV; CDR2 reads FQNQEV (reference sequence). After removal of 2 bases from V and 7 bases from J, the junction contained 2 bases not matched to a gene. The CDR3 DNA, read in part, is TGTGCCAGCAGTCTGGGGGGGGGAGCTGAGCAGTTC. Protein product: CASSLGGGAEQF. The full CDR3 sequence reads CASSLGGGAEQFF. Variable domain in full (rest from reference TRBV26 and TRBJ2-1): NSKVIQTPRYLVKGQGQKAKMRCIPEKGHPVVFWYQQNKNNEFKFLINFQNQEVLQQIDMTEKRFSAECPSNSPCSLEIQSSEAGDSALYLCASSLGGGAEQFFGPGTRLTVL.

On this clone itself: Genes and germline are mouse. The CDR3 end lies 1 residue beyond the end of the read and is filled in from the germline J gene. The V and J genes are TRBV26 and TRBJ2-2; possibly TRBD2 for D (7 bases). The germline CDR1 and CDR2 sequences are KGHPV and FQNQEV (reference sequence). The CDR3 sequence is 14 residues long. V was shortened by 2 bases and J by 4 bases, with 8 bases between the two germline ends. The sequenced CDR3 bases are TGTGCCAGCAGTCTGGGGGGGCGCACCGGGCAGCTCTAC. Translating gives CASSLGGRTGQLY. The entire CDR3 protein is CASSLGGRTGQLYF.

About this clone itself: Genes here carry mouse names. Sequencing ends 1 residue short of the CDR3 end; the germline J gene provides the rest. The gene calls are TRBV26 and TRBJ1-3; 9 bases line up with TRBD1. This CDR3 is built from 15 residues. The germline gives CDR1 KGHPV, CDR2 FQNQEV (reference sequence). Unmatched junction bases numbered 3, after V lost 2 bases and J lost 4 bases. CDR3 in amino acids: CASSLGTGWGNTLYF. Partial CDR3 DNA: TGTGCCAGCAGTCTGGGGACAGGGTGGGGAAATACGCTCTAT.

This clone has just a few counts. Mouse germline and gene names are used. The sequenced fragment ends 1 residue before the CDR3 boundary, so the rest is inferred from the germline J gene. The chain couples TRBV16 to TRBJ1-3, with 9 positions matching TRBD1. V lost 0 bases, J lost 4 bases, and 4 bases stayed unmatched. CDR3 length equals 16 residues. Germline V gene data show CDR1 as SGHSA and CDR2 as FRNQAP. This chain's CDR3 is CASSLDNRGPGNTLYF. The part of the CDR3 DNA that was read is TGTGCAAGCAGCTTAGATAACAGGGGGCCGGGAAATACGCTCTAT.

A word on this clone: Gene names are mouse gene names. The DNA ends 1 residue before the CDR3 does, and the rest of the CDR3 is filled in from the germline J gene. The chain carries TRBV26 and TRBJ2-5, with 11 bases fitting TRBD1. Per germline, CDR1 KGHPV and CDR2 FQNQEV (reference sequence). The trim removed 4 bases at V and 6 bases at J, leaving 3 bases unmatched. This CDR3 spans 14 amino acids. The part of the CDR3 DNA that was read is TGTGCCAGCAGTCCCGGACAGGGGGCGGACACCCAGTAC. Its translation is CASSPGQGADTQY. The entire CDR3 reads CASSPGQGADTQYF.

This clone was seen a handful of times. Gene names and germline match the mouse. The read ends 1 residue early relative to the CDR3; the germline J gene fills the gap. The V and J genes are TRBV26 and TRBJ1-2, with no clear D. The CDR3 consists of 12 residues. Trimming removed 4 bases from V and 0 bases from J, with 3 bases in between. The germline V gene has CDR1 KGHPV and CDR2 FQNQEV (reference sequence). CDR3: CASSPPNSDYTF. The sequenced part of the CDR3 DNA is TGTGCCAGCAGTCCCCCAAACTCCGACTACACC.

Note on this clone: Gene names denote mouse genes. The part of the CDR3 DNA that was read is TGCACCTGCAGTGGTGGGGTAGACACCCAGTAC. Amino acid sequence: CTCSGGVDTQY. The full CDR3 protein is CTCSGGVDTQYF. The chain combines TRBV1 with TRBJ2-5, with D tentatively TRBD2 (5 bases). Read sequence stops 1 residue before the CDR3 end, and the germline J gene provides the missing end. V lost 4 bases and J lost 5, with 7 bases in between. The length of the CDR3 is 12 residues. The germline CDR1 and CDR2 sequences are NSQYPW and LRSPGD (reference sequence).

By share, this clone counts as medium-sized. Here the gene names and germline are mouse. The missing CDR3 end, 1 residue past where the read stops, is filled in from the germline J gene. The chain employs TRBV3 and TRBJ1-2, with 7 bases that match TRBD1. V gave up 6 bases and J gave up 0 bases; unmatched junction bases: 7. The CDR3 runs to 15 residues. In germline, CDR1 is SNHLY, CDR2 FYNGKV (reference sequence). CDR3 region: CASSHTGVSNSDYTF. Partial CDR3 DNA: TGTGCCAGCAGTCATACAGGGGTCTCAAACTCCGACTACACC.